This is a list of T cell receptor beta chains from one sample in a study of cytomegalovirus exposure and HLA in healthy donors. Profiling relied on immunoSEQ multiplex PCR, and the TCRdb table lists in-frame clones only, not all of them. In the table there are 100,000 to 150,000 clones, more than 60% of which are singletons. What was sequenced was PBMCs. Every receptor here comes from a woman under 30 in good health and CMV-seronegative. Each CDR3 is given with its conserved first and last residue. A D gene is named only where the DNA matches it firmly. The size of a clone is reported for some rows only, either as once, few or many, or as a class for expanded clones.

16	.	TRBV7-9	TRBJ2-5	few	CASSLGQSFHQETQYF	TGTGCCAGCAGCTTAGGACAGTCCTTCCACCAAGAGACCCAGTACTTC
15	.	TRBV5-1	TRBJ2-2	.	CASSLAPGVTGELFF	TGCGCCAGCAGCTTGGCCCCAGGGGTCACCGGGGAGCTGTTTTTT
15	TRBD1	TRBV10-3	TRBJ2-2	few	CAISEGTANTGELFF	TGTGCCATCAGTGAGGGGACAGCTAACACCGGGGAGCTGTTTTTT
14	.	TRBV5-1	TRBJ1-2	.	CASSLDRLNYGYTF	TGCGCCAGCAGCCTAGACAGGCTTAACTATGGCTACACCTTC
11	TRBD1	TRBV30	TRBJ2-5	.	CAWLTGMAQYF	TGTGCCTGGCTGACAGGGATGGCCCAGTACTTC
12	TRBD1	TRBV29-1	TRBJ2-7	few	CSVVGTGGEQYF	TGCAGCGTTGTAGGGACAGGGGGCGAGCAGTACTTC
13	TRBD1	TRBV13	TRBJ2-7	.	CASSSTGVYEQYF	TGTGCCAGCAGCTCCACAGGGGTCTACGAGCAGTACTTC
12	TRBD1	TRBV19	TRBJ1-4	.	CASSSRQGRVFF	TGTGCCAGTAGTTCCAGACAGGGAAGGGTGTTTTTT
14	TRBD1	TRBV9	TRBJ1-2	.	CASSRDSNNYGYTF	TGTGCCAGCAGCCGGGACAGCAATAACTATGGCTACACCTTC
14	TRBD1	TRBV18	TRBJ2-7	.	CASSQDRATYEQYF	TGTGCCAGCTCCCAGGACAGGGCCACCTACGAGCAGTACTTC
14	.	TRBV6-1	TRBJ1-3	.	CASRFVGAGNTIYF	TGTGCCAGCAGATTCGTGGGGGCGGGAAACACCATATATTTT
11	.	TRBV29-1	TRBJ2-2	.	CSVQNTGELFF	TGCAGCGTACAGAACACCGGGGAGCTGTTTTTT
13	.	TRBV15	TRBJ2-3	.	CATSRESRGTQYF	TGTGCCACCAGCAGAGAAAGCAGGGGTACGCAGTATTTT
16	TRBD2	TRBV10-3	TRBJ2-3	.	CATARGGLALTDTQYF	TGTGCCACCGCCCGGGGGGGACTAGCGCTCACAGATACGCAGTATTTT
13	.	TRBV5-6	TRBJ1-4	.	CASSSDDNEKLFF	TGTGCCAGCAGCAGCGACGATAATGAAAAACTGTTTTTT
13	TRBD1	TRBV25-1	TRBJ1-1	.	CASRGQGNTEAFF	TGTGCCAGCAGGGGACAGGGCAACACTGAAGCTTTCTTT
16	.	TRBV7-2	TRBJ2-7	few	CASSLPTRGHLHEQYF	TGTGCCAGCAGCTTACCCACCAGGGGACACCTCCACGAGCAGTACTTC
15	.	TRBV27	TRBJ2-2	once	CASSFRRTLTGELFF	TGTGCCAGCAGTTTTAGGCGGACTCTCACCGGGGAGCTGTTTTTT
12	.	TRBV30	TRBJ2-3	.	CAWTSGSDTQYF	TGTGCCTGGACCTCAGGATCAGATACGCAGTATTTT
15	.	TRBV19	TRBJ2-1	.	CASSPAGTIINEQFF	TGTGCCAGTAGCCCTGCGGGAACGATAATCAATGAGCAGTTCTTC
13	.	TRBV19	TRBJ2-2	once	CASGGTNTGELFF	TGTGCCAGCGGGGGAACTAACACCGGGGAGCTGTTTTTT
16	TRBD1	TRBV19	TRBJ1-1	.	CASNCPGTGGGAEAFF	TGTGCCAGCAACTGTCCCGGGACAGGGGGCGGGGCTGAAGCTTTCTTT
15	.	TRBV30	TRBJ1-4	.	CAWSVGGRANEKLFF	TGTGCCTGGAGTGTGGGGGGAAGGGCTAATGAAAAACTGTTTTTT
14	TRBD2	TRBV9	TRBJ2-7	.	CASSAAGTGGGQYF	TGTGCCAGCAGCGCAGCAGGGACGGGCGGGGGGCAGTACTTC
17	TRBD1	TRBV4-1	TRBJ1-5	.	CASSRFEGAPANQPQHF	TGCGCCAGCAGCCGTTTTGAGGGGGCTCCAGCCAATCAGCCCCAGCATTTT
16	.	TRBV4-1	TRBJ1-2	.	CASSQVPGSTGSGYTF	TGCGCCAGCAGCCAAGTTCCAGGCTCGACAGGCAGTGGCTACACCTTC
13	.	TRBV13	TRBJ2-7	.	CASSPGLSYEQYF	TGTGCCAGCAGTCCAGGACTGTCCTACGAGCAGTACTTC
14	.	TRBV14	TRBJ1-2	.	CASSPWGSIYGYTF	TGTGCCAGCAGCCCCTGGGGCAGCATCTATGGCTACACCTTC
13	TRBD1	TRBV30	TRBJ1-1	.	CAWGQGMNTEAFF	TGTGCCTGGGGACAGGGTATGAACACTGAAGCTTTCTTT
14	TRBD1	TRBV30	TRBJ2-2	once	CAWGTGVLGGELFF	TGTGCCTGGGGGACAGGGGTCCTTGGCGGGGAGCTGTTTTTT
15	.	TRBV5-1	TRBJ1-4	.	CASSLASGGGEKLFF	TGCGCCAGCAGCTTGGCCTCGGGGGGCGGCGAAAAACTGTTTTTT
16	TRBD1	TRBV19	TRBJ1-2	.	CASSIDMTGQRYGYTF	TGTGCCAGTAGTATAGATATGACAGGGCAAAGGTATGGCTACACCTTC
14	TRBD1	TRBV2	TRBJ1-1	.	CASSRDRDVAEAFF	TGTGCCAGCAGTAGGGACAGGGACGTGGCTGAAGCTTTCTTT
14	.	TRBV6-5	TRBJ1-2	.	CASSYREPNYGYTF	TGTGCCAGCAGCTACCGGGAGCCTAACTATGGCTACACCTTC
17	TRBD1	TRBV7-9	TRBJ1-1	.	CASSTTGTGSWNTEAFF	TGTGCCAGCAGCACAACCGGGACAGGGTCATGGAACACTGAAGCTTTCTTT
14	.	TRBV6-1	TRBJ1-2	few	CASRGLDRVNGYTF	TGTGCCAGCAGGGGGCTGGACCGGGTGAATGGCTACACCTTC
10	.	TRBV29-1	TRBJ2-1	.	CSVISGEQFF	TGCAGCGTCATTTCAGGGGAGCAGTTCTTC
13	.	TRBV30	TRBJ1-3	few	CAWSVQAGNTIYF	TGTGCCTGGAGTGTCCAGGCTGGAAACACCATATATTTT
17	TRBD2	TRBV2	TRBJ2-1	.	CASSGLIERGRYNEQFF	TGTGCCAGCAGTGGGTTGATCGAGCGGGGGAGATACAATGAGCAGTTCTTC
13	.	TRBV10-3	TRBJ2-7	.	CAIKGEPPYEQYF	TGTGCCATCAAGGGGGAACCCCCGTACGAGCAGTACTTC
12	TRBD1	TRBV10-3	TRBJ2-1	.	CAAGQGYNEQFF	TGTGCCGCGGGACAGGGATACAATGAGCAGTTCTTC
16	.	TRBV28	TRBJ1-3	few	CASRSRPDSSGNTIYF	TGTGCCAGCAGATCCCGCCCGGACAGCTCTGGAAACACCATATATTTT
16	.	TRBV9	TRBJ2-1	.	CASVAGAGGLRNEQFF	TGTGCCAGCGTCGCGGGGGCGGGCGGGCTGCGTAATGAGCAGTTCTTC
13	TRBD1	TRBV7-8	TRBJ2-1	many	CASSRPSGGEQFF	TGTGCCAGCAGCCGTCCATCAGGGGGTGAGCAGTTCTTC
15	TRBD2	TRBV6-5	TRBJ2-1	few	CASSPGLAADNEQFF	TGTGCCAGCAGCCCGGGACTAGCGGCCGACAATGAGCAGTTCTTC
15	.	TRBV6-1	TRBJ1-1	.	CASKVGQGMNTEAFF	TGTGCCAGCAAGGTTGGGCAGGGCATGAACACTGAAGCTTTCTTT
15	TRBD2	TRBV7-9	TRBJ2-3	.	CASSPGLAGVDTQYF	TGTGCCAGCAGCCCAGGACTAGCGGGAGTAGATACGCAGTATTTT
15	TRBD2	TRBV6-6	TRBJ2-7	.	CASSLTSGSSYEQYF	TGTGCCAGCAGCTTGACTAGCGGGAGCTCCTACGAGCAGTACTTC
14	.	TRBV30	TRBJ1-5	.	CAWSVHVSNQPQHF	TGTGCCTGGAGTGTACACGTCAGCAATCAGCCCCAGCATTTT
15	.	TRBV11-2	TRBJ2-1	.	CASSLGASIINEQFF	TGTGCCAGCAGCTTAGGGGCCTCTATAATCAATGAGCAGTTCTTC
16	.	TRBV7-2	TRBJ2-5	.	CASSLMGEGGKETQYF	TGTGCCAGCAGCTTAATGGGGGAGGGGGGCAAAGAGACCCAGTACTTC
12	.	TRBV14	TRBJ2-1	.	CASSRSGNEQFF	TGTGCCAGCAGCCGGAGTGGGAATGAGCAGTTCTTC
17	.	TRBV9	TRBJ1-3	.	CASSVSGLPSSGNTIYF	TGTGCCAGCAGCGTTTCGGGACTCCCGAGCTCTGGAAACACCATATATTTT
14	.	TRBV7-8	TRBJ2-5	.	CASSLVGVVETQYF	TGTGCCAGCAGCTTAGTTGGAGTAGTGGAGACCCAGTACTTC
12	TRBD1	TRBV11-2	TRBJ1-2	.	CASSLTGSGYTF	TGTGCCAGCAGCTTGACAGGGTCCGGCTACACCTTC
11	.	TRBV28	TRBJ2-7	.	CASSNRVLGYF	TGTGCCAGCAGTAACAGGGTGCTGGGGTACTTC
13	TRBD1	TRBV29-1	TRBJ1-1	.	CSVGDRVNTEAFF	TGCAGCGTTGGTGACAGGGTGAACACTGAAGCTTTCTTT
14	.	TRBV29-1	TRBJ2-7	.	CSDLYRPSPHQQYF	TGCAGCGACCTGTACAGGCCCTCTCCCCATCAGCAGTACTTC